This TCR beta chain derives from a study of T-cell memory formation after mild COVID-19. Study-level background: Most TCR clusters belonged to a single donor.

CDR3 length: 14 residues. Germline CDR1 reads LGHNA; CDR2 reads YSLEER. J was trimmed by 9 bases and V by 1 base; bases with no gene match: 3. From the 5' RACE reads, TCRdb called clonotypes with MiXCR, one entry per CDR3 protein. The sample lists about 140,000 distinct CDR3 sequences; 11% to 15% were seen once. The sequence was collected from an adult woman who had mild COVID-19 (a few samples of this study predate the infection). Cell type and time point are not known. The chain recombines TRBV4-3 with TRBJ2-1; 10 bases line up with TRBD1. The specimen was PBMCs or a T cell subset sorted from them (not recorded which). In DNA form, the CDR3 reads TGCGCCAGCAGCCAAGGACAGGGGGCTATTGAGCAGTTCTTC. Residues: CASSQGQGAIEQFF.